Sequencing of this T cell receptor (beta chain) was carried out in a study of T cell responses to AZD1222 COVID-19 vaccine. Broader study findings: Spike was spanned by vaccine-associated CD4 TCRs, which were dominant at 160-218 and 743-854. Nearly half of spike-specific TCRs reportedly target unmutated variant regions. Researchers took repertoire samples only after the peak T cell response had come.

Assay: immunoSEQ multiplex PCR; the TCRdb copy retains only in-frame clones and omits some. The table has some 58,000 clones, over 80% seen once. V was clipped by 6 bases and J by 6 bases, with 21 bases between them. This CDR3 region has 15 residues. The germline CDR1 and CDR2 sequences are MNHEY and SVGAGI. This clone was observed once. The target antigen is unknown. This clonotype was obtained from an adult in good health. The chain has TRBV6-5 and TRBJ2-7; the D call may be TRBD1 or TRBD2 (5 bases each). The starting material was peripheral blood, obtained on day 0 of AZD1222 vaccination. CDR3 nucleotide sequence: TGTGCCAGCAGGACTTCCGGGACGTTCTCGGGCGAGCAGTACTTC. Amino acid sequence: CASRTSGTFSGEQYF.